These 25 T cell receptor beta chains were sequenced from one sample in a study of human T cells and chemical hapten exposure. The time point was: patch test 2, 6 weeks after DPC sensitization. Documented treatment: therapeutic diphenylcyclopropenone sensitization with weekly scalp DPC. TCRdb redid the calling of the RACE reads with MiXCR, one entry per CDR3 protein. Of 360,000 or so distinct CDR3 sequences detected, around 6% appear once; the ten largest clones hold less than 6.5%. Sample: whole blood, taken in connection with sensitization to the hapten diphenylcyclopropenone (DPC). Receptor source: a young woman with alopecia areata. Some clones in this sample may be carry-over from other donors' samples.

This clonotype turned up a few times. In DNA, the CDR3 is TGTGCCAGCAGTTACGGCGGGGTAGGCAATCAGCCCCAGCATTTT. Its translation: CASSYGGVGNQPQHF. V gene TRBV6-2 or TRBV6-3 combines with J gene TRBJ1-5; D not certain. Germline loops: CDR1 MNHEY, CDR2 SVGEGT. V lost 2 bases, J lost 2 bases, and 10 bases lay in between. CDR3 length: 15 amino acids.

At least ten counts were recorded for this clonotype. The chain carries TRBV20-1 and TRBJ2-3; a weak D match, TRBD1 (5 bases). The V and J ends lost 2 bases and 6 bases respectively, with 18 bases between them. From germline, CDR1 is DFQATT and CDR2 SNEGSKA (reference sequence). The CDR3 loop spans 15 amino acids. The CDR3 coding sequence is TGCAGTGCTAGATCCCACCTTAGGGGATTTGATACGCAGTATTTT. Translating gives CSARSHLRGFDTQYF.

The chain couples TRBV29-1 to TRBJ1-4; the match to TRBD1 covers 8 bases. Looked up from germline, CDR1 is SQVTM and CDR2 is ANQGSEA. CDR3 length equals 16 residues. The V segment lost 4 bases and the J segment 3 bases; nucleotides outside the gene matches: 10. The DNA of the CDR3 is TGCAGCGTTGCGGCTGACAGGGGTCGATCTAATGAAAAACTGTTTTTT. It encodes CSVAADRGRSNEKLFF.

The CDR3 nucleotides are TGTGCCAGCAGCCCGGGGGAGGGGAAGACCCAGTACTTC. Amino acids: CASSPGEGKTQYF. The chain joins TRBV7-3 to TRBJ2-5; 7 bases fit TRBD2. This CDR3 region has 13 residues. Trimming cost V 5 bases and J 6 bases; bases outside gene matches: 6. CDR1 is SGHTA, CDR2 FQGTGA, per germline.

This clonotype was counted at least ten times. This chain uses TRBV3-1 with TRBJ1-1; 9 bases agree with TRBD1. In germline, CDR1 is LGHDT, CDR2 YNNKEL (reference sequence). CDR3 length: 17 residues. Trimming cost V 2 bases and J 4 bases; bases outside gene matches: 11. CDR3 in amino acids: CASSQITQGARGTEAFF. The CDR3 DNA sequence: TGTGCCAGCAGCCAAATTACACAGGGGGCTCGGGGCACTGAAGCTTTCTTT.

The chain joins TRBV6-2 or TRBV6-3 to TRBJ1-2; D possibly corresponds to TRBD1 (6 bases). The CDR3 consists of 15 residues. The V and J ends lost 2 bases and 2 bases respectively, with 12 bases between them. From germline, CDR1 is MNHEY and CDR2 SVGEGT. The CDR3 is CASSYGDTLNYGYTF. The CDR3 DNA is TGTGCCAGCAGTTACGGGGACACGCTAAACTATGGCTACACCTTC.

Only a few counts were recorded for this clonotype. The chain couples TRBV5-1 to TRBJ2-5; the D gene is possibly TRBD2 (6 bases). Germline CDR1 and CDR2: SGHRS and YFSETQ. The CDR3 contains 15 residues. Trimming stripped 0 bases from V and 5 bases from J, with 14 bases between. DNA of the CDR3: TGCGCCAGCAGCTTGGTGAGCGGGCGACAGGAGACCCAGTACTTC. Its protein is CASSLVSGRQETQYF.

This clonotype was observed many times. The chain couples TRBV7-2 to TRBJ2-3, with 7 nucleotides matching TRBD1. Germline CDR1 and CDR2: SGHTA and FQGNSA. Trimming cost V 5 bases and J 0 bases; bases outside gene matches: 5. The CDR3 contains 15 residues. CDR3 protein: CASSPTGVSTDTQYF. CDR3 DNA sequence: TGTGCCAGCAGCCCCACAGGGGTTAGCACAGATACGCAGTATTTT.

The chain combines TRBV5-1 with TRBJ2-3, with D perhaps matching TRBD1 or TRBD2 (5 bases each). The CDR3 runs to 15 residues. V was clipped by 4 bases and J by 0 bases, with 12 bases between them. CDR1 SGHRS and CDR2 YFSETQ come from the germline V gene. CDR3 region: CASSGGQESTDTQYF. In DNA form, the CDR3 reads TGCGCCAGCAGCGGAGGACAAGAGAGCACAGATACGCAGTATTTT.

V is TRBV5-1 and J is TRBJ2-1, with TRBD1 identical over 11 bases. Germline lookup yields CDR1 SGHRS and CDR2 YFSETQ. V lost 2 bases to trimming and J lost 7 bases; unmatched junction nucleotides: 5. The CDR3 extends over 15 amino acids. The chain's CDR3 is CASSFRDRGKNEQFF. The DNA for the CDR3 is TGCGCCAGCAGCTTTCGGGACAGGGGGAAGAATGAGCAGTTCTTC.

This clonotype appeared many times. This rearrangement joins TRBV5-1 to TRBJ2-1, with 9 bases that match TRBD1. V lost 0 bases, J lost 7 bases, and 8 bases stayed unmatched. Germline-derived CDR1 and CDR2 are SGHRS and YFSETQ. This CDR3 contains 16 residues. CDR3 region: CASSLALGTGSNEQFF. In DNA form, the CDR3 reads TGCGCCAGCAGCTTGGCCCTGGGGACAGGGTCGAATGAGCAGTTCTTC. The full variable domain, with the rest looked up from reference TRBV5-1 and TRBJ2-1, is KAGVTQTPRYLIKTRGQQVTLSCSPISGHRSVSWYQQTPGQGLQFLFEYFSETQRNKGNFPGRFSGRQFSNSRSEMNVSTLELGDSALYLCASSLALGTGSNEQFFGPGTRLTVL.

This clonotype was found a few times. This chain links TRBV11-3 with TRBJ2-1; D is undetermined. The CDR3 length is 14 residues. V was trimmed by 5 bases and J by 0 bases, leaving 8 bases between them. Looked up from germline, CDR1 is SGHNT and CDR2 is YENEEA. The CDR3 sequence is CASSAPNSYNEQFF. In nucleotides, the CDR3 is TGTGCCAGCAGCGCCCCCAACTCCTACAATGAGCAGTTCTTC.

The chain recombines TRBV6-2 or TRBV6-3 with TRBJ2-1; 11 bases align to TRBD2. CDR3 length: 18 amino acids. Germline trimming cut 0 bases from V and 0 bases from J; bases unmatched to any gene: 4. Germline V gene lookup returns CDR1 MNHEY and CDR2 SVGEGT. CDR3: CASSYSVAGGSSYNEQFF. The CDR3 coding sequence is TGTGCCAGCAGTTACTCTGTAGCGGGGGGGTCCTCCTACAATGAGCAGTTCTTC.

The rearrangement joins TRBV6-1 to TRBJ1-1; D might be TRBD1 (5 bases). The CDR3 totals 14 residues. Trimming cost V 7 bases and J 3 bases, with 15 bases left between them. CDR1 and CDR2 from the germline V gene are MNHNS and SASEGT. The CDR3 region has the DNA TGTGCCAGCAATTTGATGGGGACGGACACTGAAGCTTTCTTT. Its protein is CASNLMGTDTEAFF.

This clonotype was observed a few times. This chain links TRBV6-5 with TRBJ1-1; D is unclear. V lost 3 bases to trimming and J lost 6 bases, with 17 bases between them. CDR1 is MNHEY, CDR2 SVGAGI, per germline. This CDR3 comprises 15 residues. This CDR3 is CASSYLAIKESEAFF. CDR3 nucleotide sequence: TGTGCCAGCAGTTATCTGGCGATTAAAGAATCTGAAGCTTTCTTT.

The rearrangement joins TRBV25-1 to TRBJ2-2; D is possibly TRBD1 or TRBD2 (5 bases each). The germline V gene encodes CDR1 MGHDK and CDR2 SYGVNS. V shed 6 bases and J shed 0 bases, with 14 bases lying between them. The CDR3 has 16 residues. The CDR3: CASSEPGPTNTGELFF. CDR3 nucleotide sequence: TGTGCCAGCAGCGAGCCGGGACCTACGAACACCGGGGAGCTGTTTTTT. The whole variable domain, filled in from reference TRBV25-1 and TRBJ2-2, reads EADIYQTPRYLVIGTGKKITLECSQTMGHDKMYWYQQDPGMELHLIHYSYGVNSTEKGDLSSESTVSRIRTEHFPLTLESARPSHTSQYLCASSEPGPTNTGELFFGEGSRLTVL.

This clonotype was seen a handful of times. J is TRBJ2-1 and V is TRBV7-3, with D hard to call. The length of the CDR3 is 13 residues. Between the trimmed V and J ends, which lost 2 bases and 3 bases, there was a span of 5 bases. Germline-derived CDR1 and CDR2 are SGHTA and FQGTGA. DNA of the CDR3: TGTGCCAGCAGCTTACAGAGCTACAATGAGCAGTTCTTC. Its protein is CASSLQSYNEQFF.

The chain recombines TRBV10-3 with TRBJ2-3; TRBD1 matches 9 bases. Germline CDR1 ENHRY, CDR2 SYGVKD. V lost 6 bases, J lost 5 bases, and 12 bases stayed unmatched. CDR3 length equals 16 residues. CDR3 DNA: TGTGCCATCAGCGACGGAGACAGGGGGGATTTAGATACGCAGTATTTT. Protein product: CAISDGDRGDLDTQYF.

This clonotype was seen a few times. The V gene is TRBV6-2 or TRBV6-3, the J gene TRBJ1-1; no clear D gene. Germline CDR1 MNHEY, CDR2 SVGEGT. The CDR3 has 18 residues. Deletions cut 0 bases from V and 0 bases from J, with 17 bases between. Written as DNA, the CDR3 is TGTGCCAGCAGTTACTCCCACTTTATCCGGGGATTGAACACTGAAGCTTTCTTT. Amino acids: CASSYSHFIRGLNTEAFF.

This rearrangement joins TRBV12-3 or TRBV12-4 to TRBJ2-3; tentatively, D is TRBD1 or TRBD2 (6 bases each). This CDR3 contains 13 residues. V dropped 3 bases and J dropped 6 bases, with 10 bases sitting between them. The CDR3 DNA follows: TGTGCCAGCAGTTTCGGGGGCAGGGATACGCAGTATTTT. It yields the protein CASSFGGRDTQYF.

This clonotype was seen at least ten times. The chain employs TRBV27 and TRBJ1-1; no clear D gene. The V gene's germline CDR1 is MNHEY and CDR2 SMNVEV (reference sequence). Deletions cut 8 bases from V and 11 bases from J, with 15 bases between. The CDR3 spans 11 residues. The CDR3 is CASEDASQAFF. DNA of the CDR3: TGTGCCAGCGAAGATGCCAGCCAGGCTTTCTTT.

This clonotype came up many times. Written as DNA, the CDR3 is TGTGCCAGCAGTTTTGGAGGGACAGGGGGCTACGAGCAGTACTTC. Its protein is CASSFGGTGGYEQYF. This sequence joins TRBV27 and TRBJ2-7; 11 bases fit TRBD1. This CDR3 contains 15 residues. V gave up 3 bases and J gave up 3 bases; unmatched junction bases: 4. CDR1 is MNHEY and CDR2 is SMNVEV in the germline V gene (reference sequence).

This chain joins TRBV10-3 and TRBJ2-7, with 12 bases lining up with TRBD1. Trimming removed 2 bases from V and 7 bases from J; junction bases left unmatched: 6. There are 15 residues in the CDR3. The germline CDR1 and CDR2 sequences are ENHRY and SYGVKD. The CDR3, as DNA: TGTGCCATCAGTGAGCCGGGACAGGGGGCGGAAGAGCAGTACTTC. This sequence encodes CAISEPGQGAEEQYF.

This clonotype showed up many times. DNA for the CDR3: TGCAGCGTGGGAACAGATTCTGGAAACACCATATATTTT. Amino acids: CSVGTDSGNTIYF. The chain employs TRBV29-1 and TRBJ1-3; D uncertain. Germline CDR1 is SQVTM and CDR2 is ANQGSEA. Trimming took off 6 bases at V and 1 base at J, with 10 bases between the two ends. This CDR3 is 13 amino acids long.

This clonotype was seen at least ten times. The chain couples TRBV28 to TRBJ2-3; 8 bases align to TRBD1. Trimming at V came to 8 bases and at J to 1 base, leaving 5 bases not matched to a gene. Germline-derived CDR1 and CDR2 are MDHEN and SYDVKM. The CDR3 has 14 residues. The chain's CDR3 is CASLPGQGTDTQYF. The CDR3 nucleotides read TGTGCCAGCCTTCCGGGACAGGGCACAGATACGCAGTATTTT.